The entry below gives a single T cell receptor (beta chain) sequence along with its context. The antigen is not known. The data were taken from a study of T cell responses to AZD1222 COVID-19 vaccine. From germline, CDR1 is SGHNT and CDR2 YENEEA. The V gene lost 1 base and the J gene lost 11 bases, with 9 bases spanning the gap. CDR3 size: 12 residues. Study-wide results and caveats: Spike-specific TCR breadth rose after two AZD1222 doses, and depth rose as well. CD4 TCRs covered the whole spike, strongest at regions 160-218 and 743-854. Females outnumbered males among donors, who were mostly white British; clonal diversity was possibly underestimated.

The method was immunoSEQ multiplex PCR; TCRdb's version includes in-frame clones alone and lacks a portion of them. The sample contains 86,000 or so clones, 88% of which appear only once. Sequencing used peripheral blood, obtained 28 days after the second AZD1222 dose. The clonotype was recovered from an adult who received the AZD1222 COVID-19 vaccine. V gene TRBV11-3 combines with J gene TRBJ2-1; the D is unclear. The CDR3 sequence: CASSLVGSQQFF. The DNA of the CDR3 is TGTGCCAGCAGCTTAGTTGGCAGTCAGCAGTTCTTC.